The clone carrying this TCR beta chain was seen many times. The antigen is unknown. This CDR3 is built from 14 residues. Germline V CDR1 and CDR2: MDHEN, SYDVKM. V lost 8 bases and J lost 3, with 14 bases in between. This record comes from a study of T cell repertoires in cytomegalovirus infection. Study context: Shared public TCR beta signatures pointed to both CMV infection and a matching HLA type.

TCRdb ran MiXCR on the reads and lists one entry per CDR3 protein. Here the sample spans around 740,000 distinct CDR3 sequences, 35% being singletons. Study results and caveats: Dominating the ex vivo response were TCR beta clonotypes that were CMV-specific and HLA-C-restricted.

Sample: PBMCs. The TCR sequence derives from a human donor in good health (CMV status not recorded). Some clones in this sample may be carry-over from other donors' samples. The chain joins TRBV28 to TRBJ1-5, with a weak D call TRBD1 (5 bases). The chain's CDR3 is CASRMGTSNQPQHF. The CDR3 nucleotides read TGTGCCAGCCGGATGGGGACCTCCAATCAGCCCCAGCATTTT.